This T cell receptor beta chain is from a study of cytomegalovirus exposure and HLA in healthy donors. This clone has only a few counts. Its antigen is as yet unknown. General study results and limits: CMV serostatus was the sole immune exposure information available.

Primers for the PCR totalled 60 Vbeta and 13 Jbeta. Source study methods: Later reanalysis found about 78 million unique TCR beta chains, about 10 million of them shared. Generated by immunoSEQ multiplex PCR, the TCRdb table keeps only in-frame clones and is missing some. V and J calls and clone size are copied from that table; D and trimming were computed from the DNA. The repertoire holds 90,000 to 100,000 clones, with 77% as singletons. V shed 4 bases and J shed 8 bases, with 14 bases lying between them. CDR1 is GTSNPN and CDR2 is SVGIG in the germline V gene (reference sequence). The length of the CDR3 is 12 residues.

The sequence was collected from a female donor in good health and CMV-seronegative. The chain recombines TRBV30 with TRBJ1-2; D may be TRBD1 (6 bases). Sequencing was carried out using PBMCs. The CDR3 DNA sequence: TGTGCCTGGACTGCAGGGGTTCTCGGCTACACCTTC. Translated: CAWTAGVLGYTF.